Included here is one T cell receptor beta chain sequence, with context. The sample carries other DNA sequences with the same CDR3. In germline, CDR1 is SGHRS, CDR2 YFSETQ. Trimming cost V 4 bases and J 3 bases, with 11 bases left between them. The CDR3 contains 13 residues. This sample is part of a study of control samples from healthy donors and cancer patients. Generated by immunoSEQ multiplex PCR, the TCRdb table keeps only in-frame clones and is missing some. The sample contains roughly 100,000 clones, 75% to 90% of which appear only once. Sequenced: PBMCs. The rearrangement links TRBV5-1 to TRBJ2-7; D is unclear. The source is a man between 60 and 70 years old with lung cancer. The CDR3 spells CASSLGRSYEQYF. CDR3 DNA: TGCGCCAGCAGCCTTGGAAGGAGCTACGAGCAGTACTTC.